Included here is one TCR beta chain sequence, with context. Its antigen remains unknown. The data originate from a study of cytomegalovirus exposure and HLA in healthy donors. About the research overall: Per a later analysis, the 666 first-cohort and over 90 validation repertoires shared one platform. The study's findings and limits: The study labeled 164 TCR beta chains cytomegalovirus-associated.

The CDR3 extends over 18 amino acids. V lost 4 bases to trimming and J lost 1 base, with 21 bases between them. Germline loops: CDR1 LNHNV, CDR2 YYDKDF (reference sequence). TCRdb's copy holds only in-frame clones and misses some; the assay was immunoSEQ multiplex PCR. The data show about 56,000 clones, with nearly 90% seen just once and about 15% held by the top ten. The sequence came from a woman aged 18-29 years in good health and CMV-seronegative. The gene calls are TRBV15 and TRBJ2-3; possible D gene TRBD2, 6 bases. The sequencing input was PBMCs. CDR3 in DNA: TGTGCCACCAGCACTCGACGGGGCGGGGTGAGGGGCACAGATACGCAGTATTTT. This encodes CATSTRRGGVRGTDTQYF.